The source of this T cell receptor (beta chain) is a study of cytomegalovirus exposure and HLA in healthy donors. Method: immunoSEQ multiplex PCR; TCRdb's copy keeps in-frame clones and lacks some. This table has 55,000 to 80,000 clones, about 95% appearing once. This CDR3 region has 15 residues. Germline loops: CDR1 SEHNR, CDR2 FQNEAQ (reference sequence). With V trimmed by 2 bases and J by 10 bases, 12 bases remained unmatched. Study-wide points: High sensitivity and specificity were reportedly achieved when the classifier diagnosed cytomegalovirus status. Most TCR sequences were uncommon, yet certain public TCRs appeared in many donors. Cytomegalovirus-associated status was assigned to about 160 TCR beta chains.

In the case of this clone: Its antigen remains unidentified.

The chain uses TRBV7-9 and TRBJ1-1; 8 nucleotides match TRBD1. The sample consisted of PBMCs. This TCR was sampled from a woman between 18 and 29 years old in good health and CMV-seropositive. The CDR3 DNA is TGTGCCAGCAGCTTACCTGACAGGGGATTCGTGCGAGCTTTCTTT. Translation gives CASSLPDRGFVRAFF.